The clone carrying this T cell receptor (beta chain) appeared once. The antigen remains undetermined. Sequencing used immunoSEQ multiplex PCR; TCRdb keeps in-frame clones, though not all of them. The table includes roughly 150,000 clones, 75% to 90% detected once. This specimen comes from a study of T cell responses to AZD1222 COVID-19 vaccine. Whole-study results and caveats: Vaccination with two AZD1222 doses was followed by a rise in Spike-specific TCR breadth and depth. The span of vaccine-associated CD4 TCRs extended across spike, with dominance at 160-218 and 743-854.

Germline V gives CDR1 WSHSY, CDR2 SAAADI. The CDR3 has 17 amino acids. V was pared by 0 bases and J by 12 bases, with 10 bases of the junction left unmatched. Specimen: peripheral blood, collected on day 0 of AZD1222 vaccination. The TCR sequence derives from an adult in good health. The V call is TRBV10-2, the J call TRBJ2-1; 14 nucleotides match TRBD2. CDR3 nucleotide sequence: TGCGCCAGCAGTGAGTCGGTAGGGACTAGCGGGGGACTTGGGCAGTTCTTC. Its protein is CASSESVGTSGGLGQFF.